This T cell receptor (beta chain) was observed in a study of blood T cell repertoires in COVID-19. Study details: Collection of acute and convalescent COVID-19 samples took place in the United States, Italy and Spain. T cells, B-cell-depleted T cells, or PBMCs provided the cDNA or gDNA that served as material.

Under the authors' procedure: Estimation of nucleated cell counts was performed using reference gene primer amplification. Profiling relied on immunoSEQ multiplex PCR, and the TCRdb table lists in-frame clones only, not all of them. V and J calls and clone size are given by that table; D and trimming were obtained from the DNA. Of 250,000 to 350,000 clones listed, 84% are singletons. The germline V gene has CDR1 SGDLS and CDR2 YYNGEE. Losses at the gene ends were 2 bases for V and 5 bases for J; bases not matched to a gene: 5. CDR3 size: 14 residues. Those enrolled in Seattle joined during active infection and were followed longitudinally afterward.

The chain is built from TRBV9 and TRBJ1-2; 8 nucleotides line up with TRBD1. The sequence was obtained from a human donor with COVID-19, enrolled during active disease. The donor label of this sample is uncertain. Material: peripheral blood. The CDR3 DNA sequence: TGTGCCAGCAGCGTCGGGCAGGGGGCATATGGCTACACCTTC. Its translation: CASSVGQGAYGYTF.